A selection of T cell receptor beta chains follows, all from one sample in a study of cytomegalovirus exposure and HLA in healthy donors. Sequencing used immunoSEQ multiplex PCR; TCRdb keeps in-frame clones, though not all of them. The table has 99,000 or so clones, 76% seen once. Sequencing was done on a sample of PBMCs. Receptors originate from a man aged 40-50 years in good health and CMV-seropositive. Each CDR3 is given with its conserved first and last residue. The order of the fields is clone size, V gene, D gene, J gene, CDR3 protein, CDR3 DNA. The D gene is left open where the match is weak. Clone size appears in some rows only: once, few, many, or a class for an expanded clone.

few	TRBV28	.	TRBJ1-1	CASSRNDNSGEAFF	TGTGCCAGCAGTAGAAATGACAACTCCGGTGAAGCTTTCTTT
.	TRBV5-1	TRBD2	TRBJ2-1	CASSRGFSGTQVGDEQFF	TGCGCCAGCAGCCGGGGATTTAGCGGGACACAAGTCGGTGATGAGCAGTTCTTC
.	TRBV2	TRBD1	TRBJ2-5	CASSGDRETQYF	TGTGCCAGCAGTGGGGACAGGGAGACCCAGTACTTC
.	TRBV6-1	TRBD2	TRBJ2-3	CASKLAGVTDTQYF	TGTGCCAGCAAGCTAGCGGGGGTCACAGATACGCAGTATTTT
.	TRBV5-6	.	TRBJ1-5	CASSPLGQNQPQHF	TGTGCCAGCAGCCCTTTAGGACAGAATCAGCCCCAGCATTTT
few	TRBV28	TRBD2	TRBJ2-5	CASSYGLAVSQETQYF	TGTGCCAGCAGCTACGGACTAGCGGTCAGCCAAGAGACCCAGTACTTC
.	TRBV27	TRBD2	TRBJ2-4	CASSPAREGSGWNSQYF	TGTGCCAGCAGTCCAGCCCGAGAGGGTAGCGGGTGGAACAGTCAGTACTTC
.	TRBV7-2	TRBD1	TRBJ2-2	CASSLARTGPGELFF	TGTGCCAGCAGCTTAGCACGGACAGGGCCCGGGGAGCTGTTTTTT
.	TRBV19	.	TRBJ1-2	CASSTTGTTGVNYGYTF	TGTGCCAGTAGTACTACCGGGACGACGGGGGTTAACTATGGCTACACCTTC
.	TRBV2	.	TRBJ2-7	CASSESDRAYEQYF	TGTGCCAGCAGTGAAAGTGACAGAGCCTACGAGCAGTACTTC
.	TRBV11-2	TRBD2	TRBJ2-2	CASSLRGGGRVNTGELFF	TGTGCCAGCAGCCTCAGAGGTGGCGGGAGGGTTAACACCGGGGAGCTGTTTTTT
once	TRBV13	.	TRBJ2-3	CASSLWALASDTQYF	TGTGCCAGCAGCTTGTGGGCACTAGCTTCAGATACGCAGTATTTT
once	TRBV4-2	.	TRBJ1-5	CASSQEQGGNQPQHF	TGTGCCAGCAGCCAAGAGCAAGGGGGTAATCAGCCCCAGCATTTT
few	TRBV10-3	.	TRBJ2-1	CAISGGGRWNEQFF	TGTGCCATCAGTGGGGGAGGACGGTGGAATGAGCAGTTCTTC
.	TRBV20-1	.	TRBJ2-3	CSAAGTITQYF	TGCAGTGCCGCCGGGACAATCACGCAGTATTTT